This TCR beta chain came from a study of OX40 agonist ivuxolimab in advanced cancers. Germline-derived CDR1 and CDR2 are SGHAT and FQDESV (reference sequence). Trimming pared 2 bases from V and 6 bases from J, leaving 10 bases between. CDR3 length equals 14 residues. General study points: Doses of 0.1 to 3.0 mg/kg were accompanied by clonal expansion of CD4+ and CD8+ blood T cells by week 6. Some of the nonresponding patients also showed low levels of normalized T-cell clonal expansion.

This clone was detected only a few times. Its antigen is not identified. Clones were read by immunoSEQ multiplex PCR, and TCRdb kept only the in-frame ones, dropping some. The table includes nearly 20,000 clones, 80% to 90% detected once. The chain combines TRBV11-1 with TRBJ1-4, with D possibly matching TRBD1 (5 bases). The source material was CD4+ or CD8+ T cells sorted from blood, sampled in a trial of the OX40 agonist ivuxolimab. This receptor was obtained from an adult with an advanced solid tumor such as melanoma, head and neck, liver or kidney cancer. The CDR3: CASSLTGTDEKLFF. In nucleotides, the CDR3 is TGTGCCAGCAGCTTAACCGGGACTGATGAAAAACTGTTTTTT.